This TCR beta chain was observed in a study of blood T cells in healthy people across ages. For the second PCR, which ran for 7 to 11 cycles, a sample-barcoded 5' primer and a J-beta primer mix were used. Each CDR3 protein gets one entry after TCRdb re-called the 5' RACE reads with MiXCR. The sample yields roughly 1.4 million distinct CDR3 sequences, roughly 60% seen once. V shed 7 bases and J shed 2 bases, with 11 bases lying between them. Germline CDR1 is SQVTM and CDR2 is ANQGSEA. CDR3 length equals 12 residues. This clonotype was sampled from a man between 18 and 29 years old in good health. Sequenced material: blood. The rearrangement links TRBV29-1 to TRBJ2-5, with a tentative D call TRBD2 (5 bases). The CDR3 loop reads CSAKDWQETQYF. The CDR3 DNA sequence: TGCAGCGCCAAGGACTGGCAAGAGACCCAGTACTTC. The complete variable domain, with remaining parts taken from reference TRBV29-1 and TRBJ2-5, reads SAVISQKPSRDICQRGTSLTIQCQVDSQVTMMFWYRQQPGQSLTLIATANQGSEATYESGFVIDKFPISRPNLTFSTLTVSNMSPEDSSIYLCSAKDWQETQYFGPGTRLLVL.